Below, 11 T cell receptor beta chains from the same sample are listed, as sequenced in a study of T cell responses to AZD1222 COVID-19 vaccine. The repertoire was sequenced with immunoSEQ multiplex PCR; TCRdb's copy has only in-frame clones and lacks some. The profile shows around 69,000 clones, around 84% of them singletons. Sequenced here: peripheral blood, sampled on day 0 of AZD1222 vaccination. These receptors all stem from an adult in good health.

Only one count was recorded for this clone. The chain recombines TRBV7-2 with TRBJ1-5; maybe TRBD1 (5 bases). The CDR3 sequence is 15 residues long. Trimming shortened V by 4 bases and J by 3 bases, and 13 bases separated the two germline ends. The V gene's germline CDR1 is SGHTA and CDR2 FQGNSA. The CDR3 reads CASSYGQGYNQPQHF. Written as DNA, the CDR3 is TGTGCCAGCAGCTATGGCCAGGGTTACAATCAGCCCCAGCATTTT.

V gene TRBV7-6 combines with J gene TRBJ2-7, with TRBD2 matching over 12 bases. The J segment lost 7 bases and the V segment lost 5 bases, leaving 6 bases of the junction unmatched. This CDR3 is 14 amino acids long. CDR1 is SGHVS and CDR2 is FNYEAQ in the germline V gene. CDR3 bases: TGTGCCAGCAGCCCTAGCGGGGGGGCGGGAGAGCAGTACTTC. The encoded protein is CASSPSGGAGEQYF.

The chain links TRBV7-9 to TRBJ2-3; 11 bases match TRBD2. Germline values: CDR1 SEHNR, CDR2 FQNEAQ (reference sequence). J gave up 8 bases and V 5 bases, and 15 bases lay outside the gene matches. This CDR3 comprises 17 residues. Written as DNA, the CDR3 is TGTGCCAGCAGCACATCCGCCACTAGCGGGGGACTATCTACGCAGTATTTT. This encodes CASSTSATSGGLSTQYF.

The rearrangement uses TRBV30 and TRBJ1-1; D gene unclear. CDR1 and CDR2 (germline): GTSNPN, SVGIG (reference sequence). Between the trimmed V and J ends, which lost 0 bases and 1 base, there was a span of 12 bases. This CDR3 region has 15 residues. For the CDR3, the DNA is TGTGCCTGGAGTGTGTTAGGGTCGGCGAACACTGAAGCTTTCTTT. Residues: CAWSVLGSANTEAFF.

This rearrangement joins TRBV5-1 to TRBJ1-2; TRBD1 aligns across 11 bases. Germline CDR1 reads SGHRS; CDR2 reads YFSETQ. This CDR3 is built from 14 residues. Unmatched junction bases numbered 2, after V lost 3 bases and J lost 4 bases. This chain's CDR3 is CASSYGTGGYGYTF. The CDR3 coding sequence is TGCGCCAGCAGCTACGGGACAGGGGGCTATGGCTACACCTTC.

V and J are TRBV10-2 and TRBJ2-7; D remains ambiguous. With 0 bases removed from V and 6 bases from J, the gap between germline ends came to 9 bases. The CDR3 loop spans 13 amino acids. The germline V gene has CDR1 WSHSY and CDR2 SAAADI. CDR3 amino acids: CASSESTPGEQYF. The CDR3 DNA follows: TGCGCCAGCAGTGAGTCGACTCCCGGCGAGCAGTACTTC.

The chain carries TRBV5-1 and TRBJ1-5, with D possibly being TRBD1 (6 bases). Germline V gene lookup returns CDR1 SGHRS and CDR2 YFSETQ. The CDR3 has 15 amino acids. The ends were cut back, 4 bases at V and 0 bases at J, with 11 bases in the middle. The CDR3 reads CASSEQGGSNQPQHF. In nucleotides, the CDR3 is TGCGCCAGCAGCGAGCAAGGGGGTAGCAATCAGCCCCAGCATTTT.

The chain carries TRBV5-1 and TRBJ1-1; D remains ambiguous. The CDR3 totals 12 residues. Germline CDR1 SGHRS, CDR2 YFSETQ. Trimming pared 1 base from V and 7 bases from J, leaving 8 bases between. The CDR3 nucleotides read TGCGCCAGCAGCTTGCCGGCAGATGAAGCTTTCTTT. It specifies CASSLPADEAFF.

V and J are TRBV19 and TRBJ2-2; TRBD1 aligns across 9 bases. Germline V gene lookup returns CDR1 LNHDA and CDR2 SQIVND (reference sequence). The trim removed 4 bases at V and 4 bases at J, leaving 1 base unmatched. The CDR3 extends over 14 amino acids. CDR3 sequence: CASSRGQGTGELFF. CDR3 coding DNA: TGTGCCAGTAGTAGGGGACAGGGCACCGGGGAGCTGTTTTTT.

As to this clone: This may arise from a read error, as a much more abundant clone is one base away. CDR3: CASSLGTGAYEQYF. Written as DNA, the CDR3 is TGTGCCAGCAGCTTGGGGACAGGGGCCTACGAGCAGTACTTC. The chain couples TRBV5-5 to TRBJ2-7; 9 nucleotides line up with TRBD1. The CDR3 totals 14 residues. Unmatched junction bases numbered 0, after V lost 0 bases and J lost 2 bases. Germline loops: CDR1 SGHKS, CDR2 YYEKEE (reference sequence). Together with reference TRBV5-5 and TRBJ2-7, the CDR3 gives the full variable domain: DAGVTQSPTHLIKTRGQQVTLRCSPISGHKSVSWYQQVLGQGPQFIFQYYEKEERGRGNFPDRFSARQFPNYSSELNVNALLLGDSALYLCASSLGTGAYEQYFGPGTRLTVT.

This clone was seen a handful of times. The V and J genes are TRBV11-2 and TRBJ2-5; 13 nucleotides agree with TRBD2. CDR1 SGHAT and CDR2 FQNNGV come from the germline V gene. The CDR3 is 16 amino acids. The V segment lost 4 bases and the J segment 7 bases; nucleotides outside the gene matches: 9. The chain's CDR3 is CASSSTSGGRGGTQYF. The CDR3 nucleotides are TGTGCCAGCAGCTCGACTAGCGGGGGGCGCGGGGGGACCCAGTACTTC.